This is a list of T cell receptor beta chains from one sample in a study of cytomegalovirus exposure and HLA in healthy donors. Assay used: immunoSEQ multiplex PCR; TCRdb lists only in-frame clones, some missing. This table has about 160,000 clones, less than 80% appearing once. Specimen: PBMCs. The receptors come from a man between 40 and 49 years old in good health and CMV-seronegative. The CDR3 runs from the conserved cysteine through the conserved F or W. D genes are given only for firm matches. Clone size is not always given. Where it is, it says once, few, many or a class for expanded clones.

TRBV28	TRBD1	TRBJ1-2	.	TGTGCCAGCAGTCCGACCGGGACAGACGATGGCTACACCTTC	CASSPTGTDDGYTF
TRBV9	.	TRBJ1-5	.	TGTGCCAGCAGCGTAGATTCGGGAGACAGCATCAATCAGCCCCAGCATTTT	CASSVDSGDSINQPQHF
TRBV2	TRBD1	TRBJ1-6	.	TGTGCCAGCCGTACAGGGGAAAATTCACCCCTCCACTTT	CASRTGENSPLHF
TRBV27	.	TRBJ2-7	.	TGTGCCAGCAAACCCCAGGGCGGGGTACCCTACGAGCAGTACTTC	CASKPQGGVPYEQYF
TRBV28	TRBD1	TRBJ1-5	few	TGTGCCAGCAACTCTTACAGGGGGTCCAATCAGCCCCAGCATTTT	CASNSYRGSNQPQHF
TRBV7-8	TRBD1	TRBJ1-4	.	TGTGCCAGCAGCTTTTTCAGGGACAGATATACTGCAACTAATGAAAAACTGTTTTTT	CASSFFRDRYTATNEKLFF
TRBV30	.	TRBJ1-4	few	TGTGCCTGGAGTGTACGTCCCAACAGGGAAAAACTGTTTTTT	CAWSVRPNREKLFF
TRBV19	.	TRBJ1-5	.	TGTGCCAGTAAAGGCGGCTCTCGTGATCAGCCCCAGCATTTT	CASKGGSRDQPQHF
TRBV11-2	TRBD1	TRBJ2-7	.	TGTGCCAGTACGGGACAGGGAGACGAGCAGTACTTC	CASTGQGDEQYF
TRBV19	.	TRBJ1-6	.	TGTGCCAGTAGTGGACTCTCAAATTCACCCCTCCACTTT	CASSGLSNSPLHF
TRBV7-9	.	TRBJ1-4	.	TGTGCCAGCAGCCACAATAATGAAAAACTGTTTTTT	CASSHNNEKLFF
TRBV7-9	.	TRBJ2-1	few	TGTGCCAGCAGCTTAGGCGGGGAGCAGTTCTTC	CASSLGGEQFF
TRBV29-1	.	TRBJ2-5	.	TGCAGCGTTGAAGGCCTGAGGACAGACCAAGAGACCCAGTACTTC	CSVEGLRTDQETQYF
TRBV4-1	.	TRBJ2-1	.	TGCGCCAGCAGCCAAGGGTGGGCCAGCGGGAAAACCCAGGGGCGAGAGCAGTTCTTC	CASSQGWASGKTQGREQFF
TRBV6-6	TRBD1	TRBJ1-5	.	TGTGCCAGCAGAACTACAGGGGACCCAGATCAGCCCCAGCATTTT	CASRTTGDPDQPQHF
TRBV18	.	TRBJ2-7	.	TGTGCCAGCTCACAGGGACAATTCCACGAGCAGTACTTC	CASSQGQFHEQYF
TRBV19	.	TRBJ1-4	.	TGTGCCACATATGGATGGGAAACAGGGATGGGTGAAAAACTGTTTTTT	CATYGWETGMGEKLFF
TRBV5-6	TRBD2	TRBJ2-1	.	TGTGCCAGCAGCCTCGGGACTAGCGGGGGGGTATGGTTCTTC	CASSLGTSGGVWFF
TRBV2	.	TRBJ1-6	.	TGTGCCAGCAGTGGAGTGAGGCGGGATTCACCCCTCCACTTT	CASSGVRRDSPLHF
TRBV7-8	.	TRBJ2-7	.	TGTGCCAGCAGCTTAGGAAGGAGGACCTACGAGCAGTACTTC	CASSLGRRTYEQYF
TRBV5-1	TRBD2	TRBJ2-3	.	TGCGCCAGCAGCTTGGCCTCACTAGCGGGGGGCAGGGATACGCAGTATTTT	CASSLASLAGGRDTQYF
TRBV9	.	TRBJ2-7	.	TGTGCCAGCAGCGGGGCCTCAACTTTTTCCTACGAGCAGTACTTC	CASSGASTFSYEQYF
TRBV7-8	.	TRBJ1-5	.	TGTGCCAGCAGCTTAGCGCCAGGGGATCAGCCCCAGCATTTT	CASSLAPGDQPQHF
TRBV9	.	TRBJ2-3	.	TGTGCCAGCAGCGTAGTGGGGGCCACAGATACGCAGTATTTT	CASSVVGATDTQYF
TRBV5-1	TRBD1	TRBJ1-1	.	TGCGCCAGCAGCTTTGACAGGGGGCTCAGCACTGAAGCTTTCTTT	CASSFDRGLSTEAFF
TRBV9	.	TRBJ1-1	once	TGTGCCAGCAGCCCGGGAGCCGCCAACACTGAAGCTTTCTTT	CASSPGAANTEAFF
TRBV5-4	TRBD2	TRBJ2-5	.	TGTGCCAGCAGCCGCGCTAGCGGGGGGCTGGGGCAAGAGACCCAGTACTTC	CASSRASGGLGQETQYF
TRBV2	TRBD1	TRBJ1-6	.	TGTGCCAGCAGAAAGGACAGGGTAATCTCACCCCTCCACTTT	CASRKDRVISPLHF
TRBV6-5	TRBD2	TRBJ2-7	.	TGTGCCAGCAGTTCCCCGGTAGCGGGGGTAAACGAGCAGTACTTC	CASSSPVAGVNEQYF
TRBV5-1	.	TRBJ2-7	.	TGCGCCAGCAGCTTGGCACCGCGGGAAGCACCCGACGAGCAGTACTTC	CASSLAPREAPDEQYF
TRBV30	.	TRBJ1-1	.	TGTGCCTGGAGTGTTCGAGGGTACGGTAACACTGAAGCTTTCTTT	CAWSVRGYGNTEAFF
TRBV6-5	.	TRBJ1-4	.	TGTGCCAGCAGCCCGGGGTACTTTAATGAAAAACTGTTTTTT	CASSPGYFNEKLFF
TRBV29-1	.	TRBJ1-1	few	TGCAGCGTTGAATTCGGGGTTAGAGCTTTCTTT	CSVEFGVRAFF
TRBV7-2	TRBD2	TRBJ2-4	few	TGTGCCAGCAGCGGCCAACTAGCGGGGGAAAACATTCAGTACTTC	CASSGQLAGENIQYF
TRBV27	TRBD1	TRBJ1-5	.	TGTGCCAGCAGCGAGCCGGGACAGGGACAGCCCCAGCATTTT	CASSEPGQGQPQHF
TRBV18	TRBD1	TRBJ2-7	.	TGTGCCAGCTCAGGGGACAGTCCCTACGAGCAGTACTTC	CASSGDSPYEQYF
TRBV7-9	.	TRBJ1-5	.	TGTGCCAGCAGCTTCGGAAGGGGTAGTCAGCCCCAGCATTTT	CASSFGRGSQPQHF
TRBV28	.	TRBJ2-1	.	TGTGCCAGCAGTTTAGGGCAGTTCCAGGACTACAATGAGCAGTTCTTC	CASSLGQFQDYNEQFF
TRBV5-1	.	TRBJ2-1	.	TGCGCCAGCAGTACGGACAGTCAGCGTAACAATGAGCAGTTCTTC	CASSTDSQRNNEQFF
TRBV5-4	TRBD1	TRBJ2-7	.	TGTGCCAGCAGCGACGGACAGGGCGTCTACGAGCAGTACTTC	CASSDGQGVYEQYF
TRBV19	.	TRBJ1-4	.	TGTGCCAGTAGCCGGGTCGCAATACCGTTTTTT	CASSRVAIPFF
TRBV5-5	TRBD2	TRBJ2-3	.	TGTGCCAGCAGCTGGACTAGCGGGAGCACAGATACGCAGTATTTT	CASSWTSGSTDTQYF
TRBV9	TRBD1	TRBJ1-2	.	TGTGCCAGCAGCGCGACAGGGGGCATCTATGGCTACACCTTC	CASSATGGIYGYTF
TRBV5-1	TRBD2	TRBJ2-2	.	TGCGCCAGCAGCTTGCTGAGCGGGGGGGTGAACACCGGGGAGCTGTTTTTT	CASSLLSGGVNTGELFF
TRBV27	.	TRBJ2-7	.	TGTGCCAGCAGTCTTCGACTAGGTCACTTATACGAGCAGTACTTC	CASSLRLGHLYEQYF
TRBV9	.	TRBJ2-7	.	TGTGCCAGCAGCGTAGGGGGAGGGGGGGGCTCCTACGAGCAGTACTTC	CASSVGGGGGSYEQYF
TRBV29-1	TRBD1	TRBJ2-7	.	TGCAGCGCTGTTGACAGGGGGTTCGAGCAGTACTTC	CSAVDRGFEQYF
TRBV13	TRBD1	TRBJ2-3	.	TGTGCCAGCAGCTCCCGGGACAGAAACACAGATACGCAGTATTTT	CASSSRDRNTDTQYF
TRBV4-2	.	TRBJ2-5	.	TGTGCCAGCAGCCGCCGAGGAGAGAGGGAGACCCAGTACTTC	CASSRRGERETQYF
TRBV7-9	TRBD1	TRBJ1-2	.	TGTTCCAGCAGCTCCAGCCTTAGGGGGACACCGGGACAGCGCTATGGCTACACCTTC	CSSSSSLRGTPGQRYGYTF